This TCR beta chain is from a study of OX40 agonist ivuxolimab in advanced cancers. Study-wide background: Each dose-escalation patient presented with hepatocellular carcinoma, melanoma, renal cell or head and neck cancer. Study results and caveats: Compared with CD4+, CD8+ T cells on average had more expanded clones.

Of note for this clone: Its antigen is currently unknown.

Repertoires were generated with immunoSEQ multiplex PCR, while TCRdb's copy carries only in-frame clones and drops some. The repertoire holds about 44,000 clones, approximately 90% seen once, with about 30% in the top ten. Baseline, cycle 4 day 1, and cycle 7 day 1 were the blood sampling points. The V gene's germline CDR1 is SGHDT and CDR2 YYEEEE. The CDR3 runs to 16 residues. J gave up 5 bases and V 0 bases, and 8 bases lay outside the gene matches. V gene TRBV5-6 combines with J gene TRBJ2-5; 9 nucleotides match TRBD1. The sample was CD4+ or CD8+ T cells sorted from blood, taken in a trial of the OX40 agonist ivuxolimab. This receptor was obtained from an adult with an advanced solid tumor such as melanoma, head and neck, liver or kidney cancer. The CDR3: CASSLAQGARLETQYF. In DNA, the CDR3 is TGTGCCAGCAGCTTGGCACAGGGGGCGCGGTTGGAGACCCAGTACTTC.